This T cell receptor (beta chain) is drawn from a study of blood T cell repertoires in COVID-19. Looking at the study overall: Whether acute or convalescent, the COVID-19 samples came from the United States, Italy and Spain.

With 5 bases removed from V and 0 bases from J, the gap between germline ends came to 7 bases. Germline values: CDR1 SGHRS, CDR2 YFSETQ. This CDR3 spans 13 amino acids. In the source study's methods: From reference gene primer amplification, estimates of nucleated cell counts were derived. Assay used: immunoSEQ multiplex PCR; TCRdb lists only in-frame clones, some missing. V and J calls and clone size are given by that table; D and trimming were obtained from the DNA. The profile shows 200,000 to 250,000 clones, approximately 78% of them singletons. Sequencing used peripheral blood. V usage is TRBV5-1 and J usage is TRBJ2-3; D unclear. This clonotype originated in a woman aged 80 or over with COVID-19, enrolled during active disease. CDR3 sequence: CASSFPSTDTQYF. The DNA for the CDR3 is TGCGCCAGCAGTTTTCCAAGCACAGATACGCAGTATTTT.